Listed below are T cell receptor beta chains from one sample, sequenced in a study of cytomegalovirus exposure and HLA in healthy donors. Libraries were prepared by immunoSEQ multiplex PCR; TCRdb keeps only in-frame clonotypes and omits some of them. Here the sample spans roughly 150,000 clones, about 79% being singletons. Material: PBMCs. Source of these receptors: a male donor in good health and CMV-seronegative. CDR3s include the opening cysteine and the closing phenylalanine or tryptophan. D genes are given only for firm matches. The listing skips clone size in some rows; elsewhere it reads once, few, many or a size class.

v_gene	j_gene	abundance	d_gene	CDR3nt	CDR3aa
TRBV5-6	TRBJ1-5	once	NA	TGTGCCAGCAGCTCTCTTCAGTGGGGCGTGAAAAATCAGCCCCAGCATTTT	CASSSLQWGVKNQPQHF
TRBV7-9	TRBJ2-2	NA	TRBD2	TGTGCCAGCAGCTACCTAAAGCGGGAGGAGGAGCTGTTTTTT	CASSYLKREEELFF
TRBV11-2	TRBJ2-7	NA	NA	TGTGCCAGCAGCTTAATTATCGGCGAGCAGTACTTC	CASSLIIGEQYF
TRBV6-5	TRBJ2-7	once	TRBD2	TGTGCCAGCAGTTACTCGAATCGCCTAGCGGGCGAGCAGTACTTC	CASSYSNRLAGEQYF
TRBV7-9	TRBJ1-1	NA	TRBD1	TGTGCCAGCAGCTACCATACGCAGGGGGCGCCGGCTTTCTTT	CASSYHTQGAPAFF
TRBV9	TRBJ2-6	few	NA	TGTGCCAGCAGCGTAGGGGCGGGAAGAGCGTTTGGGGCCAACGTCCTGACTTTC	CASSVGAGRAFGANVLTF
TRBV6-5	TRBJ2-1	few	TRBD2	TGTGCCAGCAGTATAGCGGGGAAATACAATGAGCAGTTCTTC	CASSIAGKYNEQFF
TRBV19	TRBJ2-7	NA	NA	TGTGCCAGTAGTGGGAGGCGCGGACCCTACGAGCAGTACTTC	CASSGRRGPYEQYF
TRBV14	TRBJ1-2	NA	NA	TGTGCCAGCAGCCCACTTGAGTTATCCTATGGCTACACCTTC	CASSPLELSYGYTF
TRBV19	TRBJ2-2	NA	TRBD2	TGTGCCAGTACCCCGCTAGCGGGACTCACCGGGGAGCTGTTTTTT	CASTPLAGLTGELFF
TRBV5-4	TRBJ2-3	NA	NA	TGTGCCAGCAGCCCAGTAGCGGACACAGATACGCAGTATTTT	CASSPVADTDTQYF
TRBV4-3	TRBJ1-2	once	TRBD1	TGCGCCAGCAGCCAAGGTGGACAGGGGTCTACCTATGGCTACACCTTC	CASSQGGQGSTYGYTF
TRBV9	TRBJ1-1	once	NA	TGTGCCAGCAGTTCAGGGAGGGGAGGTAACACTGAAGCTTTCTTT	CASSSGRGGNTEAFF
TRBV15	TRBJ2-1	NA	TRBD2	TGTGCCACCAGCAGGGGGACTAGCCCCTACAATGAGCAGTTCTTC	CATSRGTSPYNEQFF
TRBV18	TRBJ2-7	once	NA	TGTGCCAGCTCACGAGTGGAGGGGTACGAGCAGTACTTC	CASSRVEGYEQYF
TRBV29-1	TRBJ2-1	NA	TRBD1	TGCAGCGTTCGGCAGGGGGCCTACAATGAGCAGTTCTTC	CSVRQGAYNEQFF
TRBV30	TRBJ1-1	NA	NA	TGTGCCTGGAGTGTAGCCCCCGCGAACACTGAAGCTTTCTTT	CAWSVAPANTEAFF
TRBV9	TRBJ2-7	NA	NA	TGTGCCAGCAGCCCAGGAGGGGGCAGCTACGAGCAGTACTTC	CASSPGGGSYEQYF
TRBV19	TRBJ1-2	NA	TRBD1	TGTGCCAGTAGTGACAGGGTTTACGGCTATGGCTACACCTTC	CASSDRVYGYGYTF
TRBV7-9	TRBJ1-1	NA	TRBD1	TGTGCCAGCAGCTACTCAGGGGGCCTAGAAGCTTTCTTT	CASSYSGGLEAFF
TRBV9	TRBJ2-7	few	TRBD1	TGTGCCAGCAGCGACCGGGACAGGGGTTTCGAGCAGTACTTC	CASSDRDRGFEQYF
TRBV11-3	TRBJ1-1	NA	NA	TGTGCCAGCAGCCCCCTCACTGAAGCTTTCTTT	CASSPLTEAFF
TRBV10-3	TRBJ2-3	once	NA	TGTGCCATCAGCCTAAACCCCACCGGCACAGATACGCAGTATTTT	CAISLNPTGTDTQYF
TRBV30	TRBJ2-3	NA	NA	TGTGCCTGGAACTTCGGGGGGCGGGGTGAGGCAGATACGCAGTATTTT	CAWNFGGRGEADTQYF
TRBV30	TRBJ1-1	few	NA	TGTGCCTGGAGTGTACCGGACACTGAAGCTTTCTTT	CAWSVPDTEAFF
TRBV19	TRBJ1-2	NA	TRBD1	TGTGCCAGTACCTCAGGGGGATACGGCTATGGCTACACCTTC	CASTSGGYGYGYTF
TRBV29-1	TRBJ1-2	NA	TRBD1	TGCAGCGTTGAGCCAGGGACAGCCATTCAAGCTAACTATGGCTACACCTTC	CSVEPGTAIQANYGYTF
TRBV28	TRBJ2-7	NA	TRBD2	TGTGCCAGCAGTGGGACTAGCGGGGAATCCCACTCCTACGAGCAGTACTTC	CASSGTSGESHSYEQYF
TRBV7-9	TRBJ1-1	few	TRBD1	TGTGCCAGCAGCTACACCCAGGGGGCTGGGTCTGAAGCTTTCTTT	CASSYTQGAGSEAFF
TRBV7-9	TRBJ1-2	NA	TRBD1	TGTGCCAGCAGCACGGGGACAGGCTATGGCTACACCTTC	CASSTGTGYGYTF
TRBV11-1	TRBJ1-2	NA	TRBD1	TGTGCCAGCAGCTTCCGGACAGGGTATGGCTACACCTTC	CASSFRTGYGYTF
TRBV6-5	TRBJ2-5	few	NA	TGTGCCAGCAGTTCCTCGGGCAGGGGTGGCGAGACCCAGTACTTC	CASSSSGRGGETQYF
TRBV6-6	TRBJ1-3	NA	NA	TGTGCCAGCATTAGGGAGTCTGGAAACACCATATATTTT	CASIRESGNTIYF
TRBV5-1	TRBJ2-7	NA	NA	TGCGCCAGCAGCTTGGACTTGTACGAGCAGTACTTC	CASSLDLYEQYF
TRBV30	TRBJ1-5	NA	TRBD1	TGTGCCTGGAGTCCACAGGGGGCTCAGCCCCAGCATTTT	CAWSPQGAQPQHF
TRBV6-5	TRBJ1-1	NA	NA	TGTGCCAGCAGTTACTGGGGACAGAACACTGAAGCTTTCTTT	CASSYWGQNTEAFF
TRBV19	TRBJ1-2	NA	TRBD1	TGTGCCAGTAGTATAGACGGGACAGCTAACTATGGCTACACCTTC	CASSIDGTANYGYTF
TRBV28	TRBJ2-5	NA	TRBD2	TGTGCCAGCACCTCCGGCGGGAGGGCCGAAGAGACCCAGTACTTC	CASTSGGRAEETQYF
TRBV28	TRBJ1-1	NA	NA	TGTGCCAGCAGTTTCCCAGGGCGGAACACTGAAGCTTTCTTT	CASSFPGRNTEAFF